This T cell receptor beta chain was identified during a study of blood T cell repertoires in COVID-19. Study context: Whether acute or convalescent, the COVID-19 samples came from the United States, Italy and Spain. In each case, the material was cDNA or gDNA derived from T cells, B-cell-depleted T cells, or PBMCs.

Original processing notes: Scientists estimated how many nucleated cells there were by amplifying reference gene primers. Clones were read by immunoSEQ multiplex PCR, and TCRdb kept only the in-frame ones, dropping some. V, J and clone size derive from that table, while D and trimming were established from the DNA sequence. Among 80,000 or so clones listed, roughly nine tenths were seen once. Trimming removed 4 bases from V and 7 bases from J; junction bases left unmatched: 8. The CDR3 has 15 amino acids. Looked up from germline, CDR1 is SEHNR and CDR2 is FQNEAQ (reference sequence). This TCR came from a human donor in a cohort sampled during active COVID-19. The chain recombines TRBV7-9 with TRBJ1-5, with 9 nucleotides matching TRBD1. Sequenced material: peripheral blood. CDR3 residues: CASSSGTGKGQPQHF. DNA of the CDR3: TGTGCCAGCAGCTCCGGGACAGGGAAAGGACAGCCCCAGCATTTT.